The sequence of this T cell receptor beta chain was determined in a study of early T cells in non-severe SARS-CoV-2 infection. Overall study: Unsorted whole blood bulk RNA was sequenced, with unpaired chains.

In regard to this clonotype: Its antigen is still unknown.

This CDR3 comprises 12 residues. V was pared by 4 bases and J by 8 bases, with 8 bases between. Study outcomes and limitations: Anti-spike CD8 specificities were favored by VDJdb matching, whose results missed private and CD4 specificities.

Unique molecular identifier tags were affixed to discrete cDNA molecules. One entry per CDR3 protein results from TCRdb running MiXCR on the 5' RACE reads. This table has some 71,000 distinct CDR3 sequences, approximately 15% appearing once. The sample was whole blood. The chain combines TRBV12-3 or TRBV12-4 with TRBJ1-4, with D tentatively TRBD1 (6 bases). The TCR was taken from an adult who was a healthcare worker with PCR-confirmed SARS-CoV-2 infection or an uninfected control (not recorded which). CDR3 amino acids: CASSSGEEKLFF. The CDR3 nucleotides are TGTGCCAGCAGTTCAGGGGAAGAAAAACTGTTTTTT.